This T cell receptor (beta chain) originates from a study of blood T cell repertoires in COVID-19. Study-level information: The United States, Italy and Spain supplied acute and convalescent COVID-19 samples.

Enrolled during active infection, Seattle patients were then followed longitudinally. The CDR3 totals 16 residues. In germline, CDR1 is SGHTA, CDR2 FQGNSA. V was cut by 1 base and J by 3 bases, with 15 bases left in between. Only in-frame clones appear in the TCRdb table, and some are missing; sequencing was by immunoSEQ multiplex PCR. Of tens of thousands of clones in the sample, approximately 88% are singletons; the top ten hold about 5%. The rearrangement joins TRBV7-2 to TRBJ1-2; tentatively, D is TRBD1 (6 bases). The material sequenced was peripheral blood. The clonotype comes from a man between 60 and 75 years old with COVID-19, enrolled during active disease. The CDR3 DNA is TGTGCCAGCAGCTTAGTGTCAGGGGATACCTACTATGGCTACACCTTC. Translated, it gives CASSLVSGDTYYGYTF.